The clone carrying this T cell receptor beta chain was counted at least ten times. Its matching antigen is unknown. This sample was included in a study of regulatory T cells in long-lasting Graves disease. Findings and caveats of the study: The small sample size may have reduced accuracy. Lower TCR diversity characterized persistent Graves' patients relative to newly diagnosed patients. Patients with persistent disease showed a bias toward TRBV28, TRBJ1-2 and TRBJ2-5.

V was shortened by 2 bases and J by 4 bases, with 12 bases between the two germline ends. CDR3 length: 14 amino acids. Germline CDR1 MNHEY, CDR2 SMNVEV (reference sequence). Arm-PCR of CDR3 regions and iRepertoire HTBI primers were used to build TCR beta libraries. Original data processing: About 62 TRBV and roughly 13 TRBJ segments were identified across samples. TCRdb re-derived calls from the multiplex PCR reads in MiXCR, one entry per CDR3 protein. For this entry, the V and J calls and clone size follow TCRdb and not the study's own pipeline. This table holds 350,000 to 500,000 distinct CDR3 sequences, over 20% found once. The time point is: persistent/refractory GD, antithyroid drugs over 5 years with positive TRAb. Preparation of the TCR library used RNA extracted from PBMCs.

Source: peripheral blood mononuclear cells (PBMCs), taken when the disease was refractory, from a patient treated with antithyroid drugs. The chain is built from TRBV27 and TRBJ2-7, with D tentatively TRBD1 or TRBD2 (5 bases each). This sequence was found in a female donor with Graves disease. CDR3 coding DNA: TGTGCCAGCAGTTTAAGTACGGGGCTATACGAGCAGTACTTC. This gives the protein CASSLSTGLYEQYF.